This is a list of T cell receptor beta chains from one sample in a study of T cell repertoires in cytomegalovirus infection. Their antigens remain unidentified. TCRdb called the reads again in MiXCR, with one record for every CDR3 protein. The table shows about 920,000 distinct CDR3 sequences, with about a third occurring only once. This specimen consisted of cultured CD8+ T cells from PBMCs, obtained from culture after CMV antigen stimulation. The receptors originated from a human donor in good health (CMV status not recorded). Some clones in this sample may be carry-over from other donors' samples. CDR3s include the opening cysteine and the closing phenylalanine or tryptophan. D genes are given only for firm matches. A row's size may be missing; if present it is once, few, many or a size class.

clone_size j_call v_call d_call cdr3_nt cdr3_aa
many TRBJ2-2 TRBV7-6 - TGTGCCAGCAGCTTAGAATCAGCCCTCAGGGAGACCGGGGAGCTGTTTTTT CASSLESALRETGELFF
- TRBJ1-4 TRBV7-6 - TGTTCCAGCAGCTCCTACGATTGGGGGATTGAAAAACTGTTTTTT CSSSSYDWGIEKLFF
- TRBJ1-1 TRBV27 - TGTGCCAGCAGCCTCACCGGGGGATATGAAGCTTTCTTT CASSLTGGYEAFF
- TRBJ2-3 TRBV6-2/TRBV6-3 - - CASSYVGPSTDTQYF
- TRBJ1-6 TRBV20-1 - TGCAGTGCTAGGTCCGGCGGGGGTTCAAATAATTCACCCCTCCACTTT CSARSGGGSNNSPLHF
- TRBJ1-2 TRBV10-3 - TGTGCCATCAGCGATACCCAGGAGAACTATGGCTACACCTTC CAISDTQENYGYTF
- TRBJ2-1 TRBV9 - TGTGCCAGCAGCGTAGTTGGGCGCGGCAATGAGCAGTTCTTC CASSVVGRGNEQFF
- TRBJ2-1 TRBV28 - TGTGCCAGCAGCTTAGGGATCGTCTCCTACAATGAGCAGTTCTTC CASSLGIVSYNEQFF
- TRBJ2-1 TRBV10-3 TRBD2 TGTGCCATCTCTCCCCCTAGCGGGGGGGCGCGTGAGCAGTTCTTC CAISPPSGGAREQFF
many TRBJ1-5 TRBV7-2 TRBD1 TGTGCCAGCAGCCCGCGGGACAGTTTCTATCAGCCCCAGCATTTT CASSPRDSFYQPQHF
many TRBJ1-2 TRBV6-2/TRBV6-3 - TGTGCCAGCAGTCCTTGGCAGGCCGATTATGGCTACACCTTC CASSPWQADYGYTF
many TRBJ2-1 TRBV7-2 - TGTGCCAGCAGCTTATCGGACCACTCCTACAATGAGCAGTTCTTC CASSLSDHSYNEQFF
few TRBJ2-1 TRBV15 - TGTGCCACCAGCAGAGATCGGGAATGGGGCCTAATATCAGAGCAGTTCTTC CATSRDREWGLISEQFF
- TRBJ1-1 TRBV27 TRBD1 TGTGCCAGCTCCTTGGACAGGGGATGGACTGAAGCTTTCTTT CASSLDRGWTEAFF
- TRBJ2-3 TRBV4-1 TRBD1 TGCGCCAGCAGCCAAGGAGTTAGGGGGCTCACAGATACGCAGTATTTT CASSQGVRGLTDTQYF
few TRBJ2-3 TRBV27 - TGTGCCAGCGCGACAGGAGATACGCAGTATTTT CASATGDTQYF
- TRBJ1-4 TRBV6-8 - TGTGCCAGCAGGGCAGATATCCCGGGGGAAAAACTGTTTTTT CASRADIPGEKLFF
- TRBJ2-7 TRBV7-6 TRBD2 TGTGCCAGCAGCCCGGTCCTGGGCGGGGGGATTTACGAGCAGTACTTC CASSPVLGGGIYEQYF
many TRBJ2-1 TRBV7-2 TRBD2 TGTGCCAGCTACCAACCGGGGGGGCATGAGCAGTTCTTC CASYQPGGHEQFF
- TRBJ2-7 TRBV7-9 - TGTGCCAGCAGCTTCTACGGACAGCTAGAGCAGTACTTC CASSFYGQLEQYF
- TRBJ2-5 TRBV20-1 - TGCAGTGCTAAACAGCAAGAGACCCAGTACTTC CSAKQQETQYF
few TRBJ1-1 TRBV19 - TGTGCCAGTAGTCCCCCGTATGTAGCAGCTTCCACTGAAGCTTTCTTT CASSPPYVAASTEAFF
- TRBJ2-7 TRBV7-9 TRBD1 TGTGCCAGCAGCTTGGGGGACAGAGTGGAACCCGAGCAGTACTTC CASSLGDRVEPEQYF
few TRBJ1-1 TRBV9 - TGTGCCAGCAGCGTAACGACAGGGAACACTGAAGCTTTCTTT CASSVTTGNTEAFF
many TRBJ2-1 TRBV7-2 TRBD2 TGTGCCAGCAGCTCAAGACTAGCGGGGAACTACAATGAGCAGTTCTTC CASSSRLAGNYNEQFF
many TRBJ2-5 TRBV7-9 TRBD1 TGTGCCAGCAGCACGGACAGGGCGGGGTACCAAGAGACCCAGTACTTC CASSTDRAGYQETQYF
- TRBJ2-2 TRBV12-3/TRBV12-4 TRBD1 TGTGCCAACAGTTCGACAGGGAGTAACACCGGGGAGCTGTTTTTT CANSSTGSNTGELFF
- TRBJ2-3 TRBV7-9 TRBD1 TGTGCCAGCAGCTCATCAGGACAGGGGGCGAGAGATACGCAGTATTTT CASSSSGQGARDTQYF
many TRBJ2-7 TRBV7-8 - TGTGCCAGCAGCTTAAGAACTGGTTCAGCCTACGAGCAGTACTTC CASSLRTGSAYEQYF
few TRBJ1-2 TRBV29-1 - TGCAGCGTTGAATTCGGGTATGGCTACACCTTC CSVEFGYGYTF
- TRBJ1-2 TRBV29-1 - TGCAGCGTTGAAGAACGAACAGGCTACACCTTC CSVEERTGYTF
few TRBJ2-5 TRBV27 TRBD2 TGTGCCAGCAGTCTCCTCGGGGGGGGAAGATCGAAAGAGACCCAGTACTTC CASSLLGGGRSKETQYF
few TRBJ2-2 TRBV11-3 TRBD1 TGTGCCAGCAGCCCTTGGAACGGGACAGGGGCCGGGGAGCTGTTTTTT CASSPWNGTGAGELFF
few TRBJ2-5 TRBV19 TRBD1 TGTGCCAGTAGTATAGAGTTCTGGACAGGGGGAGAGACCCAGTACTTC CASSIEFWTGGETQYF
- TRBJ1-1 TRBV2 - TGTGCCATCAACCGGGGGGGAGGTACTGAAGCTTTCTTT CAINRGGGTEAFF
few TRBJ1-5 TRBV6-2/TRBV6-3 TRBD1 TGTGCCAGCAGTTACGGATTACAGGGGAATAGCAATCAGCCCCAGCATTTT CASSYGLQGNSNQPQHF
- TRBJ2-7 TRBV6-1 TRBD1 TGTGCCAGCAGTTACAGGGGGCTCGACGAGCAGTACTTC CASSYRGLDEQYF
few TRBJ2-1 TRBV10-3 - TGTGCCATCACCCCCGGGGCGAGCGGCTCCTACAATGAGCAGTTCTTC CAITPGASGSYNEQFF
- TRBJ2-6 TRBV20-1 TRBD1 TGCAGTGCTAGAGGCGGGACAGGGGTGGCTGGGGCCAACGTCCTGACTTTC CSARGGTGVAGANVLTF
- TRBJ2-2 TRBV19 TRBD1 TGTGCCAGTAGTTTTACAGGGGGAAGCGGGGAGCTGTTTTTT CASSFTGGSGELFF
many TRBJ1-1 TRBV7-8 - TGTGCCAGCAGGCGAAAAAGTGACACTGAAGCTTTCTTT CASRRKSDTEAFF
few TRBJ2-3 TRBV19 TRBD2 TGTGCCAGTAAGCGGGGCTCGCTAATGGATACGCAGTATTTT CASKRGSLMDTQYF
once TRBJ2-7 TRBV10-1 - TGCGCCAGCAGTGAGTATGGGGGGCGCGAGCAGTACTTC CASSEYGGREQYF
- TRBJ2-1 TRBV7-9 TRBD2 TGTGCCAGCAGCCACCCCCTAGCGGGGGGCAACGATGAGCAGTTCTTC CASSHPLAGGNDEQFF
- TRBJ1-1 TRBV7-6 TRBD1 TGTGCCAGCAGCTTAGTTGATTCCCCCTATCAGACAGGGGGCGAGGTGAACACTGAAGCTTTCTTT CASSLVDSPYQTGGEVNTEAFF
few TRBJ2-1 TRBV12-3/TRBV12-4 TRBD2 TGTGCCAGCAGGGCTAGCGGGGGATATTATGAGCAGTTCTTC CASRASGGYYEQFF
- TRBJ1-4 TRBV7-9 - TGTGTCAGCTTGTGGGGAGACGAAAAACTGTTTTTT CVSLWGDEKLFF
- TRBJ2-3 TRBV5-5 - TGTGCCAGCAGCTTTCATGTAAGGCCGGGAGATACGCAGTATTTT CASSFHVRPGDTQYF
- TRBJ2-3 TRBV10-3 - TGTGCCATCAGTGTAGAGGGGGAGGCAGATACGCAGTATTTT CAISVEGEADTQYF
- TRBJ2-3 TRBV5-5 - TGTGCCAGCAGCTTCCAATGGAGGGGGGCTAGCACAGATACGCAGTATTTT CASSFQWRGASTDTQYF
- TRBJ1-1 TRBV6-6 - TGTGCCAGCAGTTACTTGACCGGAGGGAACGTGGACACTGAAGCTTTCTTT CASSYLTGGNVDTEAFF
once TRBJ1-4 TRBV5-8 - TGTGCCAGCAGGAACCCGCGCTGGGGGCGGGCTAATGAAAAACTGTTTTTT CASRNPRWGRANEKLFF
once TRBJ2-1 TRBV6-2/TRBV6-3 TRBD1 TGTGCCAGCAGTACCACAGGGGCAAAGGGGAATGAGCAGTTCTTC CASSTTGAKGNEQFF